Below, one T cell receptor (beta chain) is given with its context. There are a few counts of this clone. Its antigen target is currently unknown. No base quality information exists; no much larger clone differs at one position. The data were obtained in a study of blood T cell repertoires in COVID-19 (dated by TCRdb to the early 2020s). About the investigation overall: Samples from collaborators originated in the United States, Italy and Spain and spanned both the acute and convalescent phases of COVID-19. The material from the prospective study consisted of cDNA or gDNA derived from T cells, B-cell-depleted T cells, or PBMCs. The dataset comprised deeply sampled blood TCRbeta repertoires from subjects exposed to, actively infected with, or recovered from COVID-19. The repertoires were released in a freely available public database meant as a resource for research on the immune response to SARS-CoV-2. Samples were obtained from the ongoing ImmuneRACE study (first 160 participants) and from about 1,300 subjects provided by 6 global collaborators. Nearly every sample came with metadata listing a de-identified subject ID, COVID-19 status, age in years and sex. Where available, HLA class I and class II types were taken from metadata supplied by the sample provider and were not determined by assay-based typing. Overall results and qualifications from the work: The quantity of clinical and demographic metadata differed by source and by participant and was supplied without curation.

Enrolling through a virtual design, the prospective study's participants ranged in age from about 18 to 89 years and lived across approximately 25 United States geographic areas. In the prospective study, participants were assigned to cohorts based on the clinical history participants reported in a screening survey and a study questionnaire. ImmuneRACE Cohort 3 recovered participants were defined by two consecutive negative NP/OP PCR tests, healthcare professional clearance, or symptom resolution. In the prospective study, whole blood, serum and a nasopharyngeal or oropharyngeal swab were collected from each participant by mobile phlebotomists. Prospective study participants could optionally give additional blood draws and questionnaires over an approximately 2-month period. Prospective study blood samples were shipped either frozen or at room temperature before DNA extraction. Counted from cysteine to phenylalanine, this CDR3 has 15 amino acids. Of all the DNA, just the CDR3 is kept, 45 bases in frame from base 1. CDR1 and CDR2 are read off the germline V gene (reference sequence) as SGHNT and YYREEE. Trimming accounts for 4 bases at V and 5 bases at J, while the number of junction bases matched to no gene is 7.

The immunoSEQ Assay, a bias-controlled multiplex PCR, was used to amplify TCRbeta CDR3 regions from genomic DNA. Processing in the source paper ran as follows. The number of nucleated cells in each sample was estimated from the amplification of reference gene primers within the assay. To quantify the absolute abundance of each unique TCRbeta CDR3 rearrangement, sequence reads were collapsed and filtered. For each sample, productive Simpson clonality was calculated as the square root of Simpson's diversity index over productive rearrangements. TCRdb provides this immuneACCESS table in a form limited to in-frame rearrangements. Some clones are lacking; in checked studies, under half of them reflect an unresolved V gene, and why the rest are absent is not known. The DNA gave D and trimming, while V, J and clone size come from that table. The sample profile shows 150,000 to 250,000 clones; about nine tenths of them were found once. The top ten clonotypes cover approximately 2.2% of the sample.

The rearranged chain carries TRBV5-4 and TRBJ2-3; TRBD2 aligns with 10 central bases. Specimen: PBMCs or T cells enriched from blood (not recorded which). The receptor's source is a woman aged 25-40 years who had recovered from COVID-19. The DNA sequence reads TGTGCCAGCAGCATTAGCGGGGGGCCCGGAGATACGCAGTATTTT. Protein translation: CASSISGGPGDTQYF.